Listed below are T cell receptor beta chains from one sample, sequenced in a study of a mutant IDH1 vaccine in newly diagnosed glioma. Clones were read by immunoSEQ multiplex PCR, and TCRdb kept only the in-frame ones, dropping some. The sample contains some 130,000 clones, about four fifths of which appear only once. Their antigen targets remain unknown. The sequencing used PBMCs, collected from a glioma patient whose treatment included an IDH1 peptide vaccine. These receptors came from a man between 40 and 49 years old with glioma. Both conserved end residues are part of each CDR3. The D gene is left open where the match is weak. Size is omitted from some rows. Given values are once, few, many or a class for expanded clones.

J,D,V,size,DNA,CDR3
TRBJ2-5,NA,TRBV5-4,NA,TGTGCCAGCAGCTTACCAGGTAGAGAGACCCAGTACTTC,CASSLPGRETQYF
TRBJ1-1,TRBD1,TRBV10-2,NA,TGCGCCAGCAGTGAGTCGCCACCGGGACAGGGGGCTTTCTTT,CASSESPPGQGAFF
TRBJ1-3,NA,TRBV27,NA,TGTGCCAGCAGCTACAGCGACTCTGGAAACACCATATATTTT,CASSYSDSGNTIYF
TRBJ1-2,NA,TRBV10-2,NA,TGCGCCAGCGACGGACGTGGTGGCTACACCTTC,CASDGRGGYTF
TRBJ2-2,NA,TRBV4-2,NA,TGTGCCAGCAGCCAAGATAATCAGGGGCGCAACACCGGGGAGCTGTTTTTT,CASSQDNQGRNTGELFF
TRBJ1-1,NA,TRBV19,many,TGTGCCAGTAGTATAGGTGGGGGGAACACTGAAGCTTTCTTT,CASSIGGGNTEAFF
TRBJ2-7,NA,TRBV30,NA,TGTGCCTGGACGAGGGACGAGGCTTACGAGCAGTACTTC,CAWTRDEAYEQYF
TRBJ1-6,TRBD1,TRBV5-1,few,TGCGCCAGCAGCTGGGGACAGGGAAATTCGAATTCACCCCTCCACTTT,CASSWGQGNSNSPLHF
TRBJ2-3,TRBD2,TRBV5-1,NA,TGCGCCAGCGGGACTAGCGGGGCGAGCACAGATACGCAGTATTTT,CASGTSGASTDTQYF
TRBJ2-5,NA,TRBV7-9,NA,TGTGCCAGCAGCTTGGAGGGGGGCGAAGAGACCCAGTACTTC,CASSLEGGEETQYF
TRBJ2-3,TRBD2,TRBV29-1,NA,TGCAGCGTTTTGACTAGCGGGGCGCAGTATTTT,CSVLTSGAQYF
TRBJ2-2,NA,TRBV7-2,NA,TGTGCCAGCAGCTCCGTGAACACCGGGGAGCTGTTTTTT,CASSSVNTGELFF
TRBJ1-2,NA,TRBV10-1,NA,TGCGCCAGCAGTGCGGGGATTAACTATGGCTACACCTTC,CASSAGINYGYTF
TRBJ1-5,NA,TRBV28,NA,TGTGCCAGCAGTTCACAGGGCGGGATCTCTCCTCAGCCCCAGCATTTT,CASSSQGGISPQPQHF
TRBJ1-2,NA,TRBV5-1,NA,TGCGCCAGCAGCCCTGCGGGGGCAGGGTTCGGCTACACCTTC,CASSPAGAGFGYTF
TRBJ2-2,NA,TRBV28,NA,TGTGCCAGCAGTTTAGGGGGTCCCAACACCGGGGAGCTGTTTTTT,CASSLGGPNTGELFF
TRBJ2-7,TRBD1,TRBV28,NA,TGTGCCAGTTGGGACAGGGGGGACGAGCAGTACTTC,CASWDRGDEQYF
TRBJ2-7,TRBD1,TRBV7-2,once,TGTGCCAGCAGCACCCGGACAGGGCCCTACGAGCAGTACTTC,CASSTRTGPYEQYF
TRBJ2-1,NA,TRBV7-2,NA,TGTGCCAGCAGCTTAGTGGCCCTTTCAGTCTCCCCGATGGCGCAGTTCTTC,CASSLVALSVSPMAQFF
TRBJ2-3,NA,TRBV5-6,NA,TGTGCCAGCAGCCTACAGGTCGGAGATACGCAGTATTTT,CASSLQVGDTQYF
TRBJ1-4,NA,TRBV6-5,NA,TGTGCCAGCAGTTACTCAGGGCCTAATGAAAAACTGTTTTTT,CASSYSGPNEKLFF
TRBJ1-1,NA,TRBV9,few,TGTGCCAGCAGCCCACGGACCGTGAACACTGAAGCTTTCTTT,CASSPRTVNTEAFF
TRBJ1-3,TRBD1,TRBV5-4,NA,TGTGCCAGCAGCTTGGGGGACAGGGGACGAAACACCATATATTTT,CASSLGDRGRNTIYF
TRBJ2-3,TRBD2,TRBV10-3,NA,TGTGCCATCAAAGGGGTAGCGGGGCTGGCAGATACGCAGTATTTT,CAIKGVAGLADTQYF
TRBJ1-1,NA,TRBV19,NA,TGTGCCAGTAGCACGATCGACTGGGACAAAGGGAAAGAAGCTTTCTTT,CASSTIDWDKGKEAFF
TRBJ1-4,NA,TRBV4-1,NA,TGCGCCAGCAGCCAAGATTTCCCCGGACACCGTAATGAAAAACTGTTTTTT,CASSQDFPGHRNEKLFF
TRBJ2-5,TRBD2,TRBV5-6,NA,TGTGCCAGCAGCCGATTGACGGGGGGGCGCGAGACCCAGTACTTC,CASSRLTGGRETQYF
TRBJ2-3,TRBD1,TRBV10-1,NA,TGCGCCAGCAGTGGGGGACAGGGAAAGGATACGCAGTATTTT,CASSGGQGKDTQYF
TRBJ2-6,NA,TRBV28,NA,TGTGCCAGCAGTTTGACCGGCTCTGGGGCCAACGTCCTGACTTTC,CASSLTGSGANVLTF
TRBJ2-7,TRBD1,TRBV4-2,few,TGTGCCAGCAGTATAGGACAGGGGACCGAGCAGTACTTC,CASSIGQGTEQYF
TRBJ1-1,NA,TRBV18,few,TGTGCCAGCTCCCGATCAATGAACACTGAAGCTTTCTTT,CASSRSMNTEAFF
TRBJ1-6,NA,TRBV27,NA,TGTGCCAGCAGTATTACGGCAGCGAATAATTCACCCCTCCACTTT,CASSITAANNSPLHF
TRBJ2-1,TRBD2,TRBV27,NA,TGTGCCAGCAGTTCTCGACTAGCGGGGTACAATGAGCAGTTCTTC,CASSSRLAGYNEQFF
TRBJ2-7,NA,TRBV5-6,NA,TGTGCCAGCAGCTTCACAGGTCGTGGCGAGCAGTACTTC,CASSFTGRGEQYF
TRBJ1-1,TRBD1,TRBV7-8,NA,TGTGCCAGCAGCTTAGATTGGACAGGGGTAATGAACACTGAAGCTTTCTTT,CASSLDWTGVMNTEAFF
TRBJ2-7,TRBD1,TRBV7-8,few,TGTGCCAGCAGCTTCGGACGGACAGGGTATACCGAGCAGTACTTC,CASSFGRTGYTEQYF
TRBJ1-6,TRBD1,TRBV28,few,TGTGCCAGCGGAGATCAGGGGGTTCTTTCACCCCTCCACTTT,CASGDQGVLSPLHF
TRBJ2-2,NA,TRBV5-4,NA,TGTGCCAGCAGCCTTGATGGGGGGCCTCACACCGGGGAGCTGTTTTTT,CASSLDGGPHTGELFF